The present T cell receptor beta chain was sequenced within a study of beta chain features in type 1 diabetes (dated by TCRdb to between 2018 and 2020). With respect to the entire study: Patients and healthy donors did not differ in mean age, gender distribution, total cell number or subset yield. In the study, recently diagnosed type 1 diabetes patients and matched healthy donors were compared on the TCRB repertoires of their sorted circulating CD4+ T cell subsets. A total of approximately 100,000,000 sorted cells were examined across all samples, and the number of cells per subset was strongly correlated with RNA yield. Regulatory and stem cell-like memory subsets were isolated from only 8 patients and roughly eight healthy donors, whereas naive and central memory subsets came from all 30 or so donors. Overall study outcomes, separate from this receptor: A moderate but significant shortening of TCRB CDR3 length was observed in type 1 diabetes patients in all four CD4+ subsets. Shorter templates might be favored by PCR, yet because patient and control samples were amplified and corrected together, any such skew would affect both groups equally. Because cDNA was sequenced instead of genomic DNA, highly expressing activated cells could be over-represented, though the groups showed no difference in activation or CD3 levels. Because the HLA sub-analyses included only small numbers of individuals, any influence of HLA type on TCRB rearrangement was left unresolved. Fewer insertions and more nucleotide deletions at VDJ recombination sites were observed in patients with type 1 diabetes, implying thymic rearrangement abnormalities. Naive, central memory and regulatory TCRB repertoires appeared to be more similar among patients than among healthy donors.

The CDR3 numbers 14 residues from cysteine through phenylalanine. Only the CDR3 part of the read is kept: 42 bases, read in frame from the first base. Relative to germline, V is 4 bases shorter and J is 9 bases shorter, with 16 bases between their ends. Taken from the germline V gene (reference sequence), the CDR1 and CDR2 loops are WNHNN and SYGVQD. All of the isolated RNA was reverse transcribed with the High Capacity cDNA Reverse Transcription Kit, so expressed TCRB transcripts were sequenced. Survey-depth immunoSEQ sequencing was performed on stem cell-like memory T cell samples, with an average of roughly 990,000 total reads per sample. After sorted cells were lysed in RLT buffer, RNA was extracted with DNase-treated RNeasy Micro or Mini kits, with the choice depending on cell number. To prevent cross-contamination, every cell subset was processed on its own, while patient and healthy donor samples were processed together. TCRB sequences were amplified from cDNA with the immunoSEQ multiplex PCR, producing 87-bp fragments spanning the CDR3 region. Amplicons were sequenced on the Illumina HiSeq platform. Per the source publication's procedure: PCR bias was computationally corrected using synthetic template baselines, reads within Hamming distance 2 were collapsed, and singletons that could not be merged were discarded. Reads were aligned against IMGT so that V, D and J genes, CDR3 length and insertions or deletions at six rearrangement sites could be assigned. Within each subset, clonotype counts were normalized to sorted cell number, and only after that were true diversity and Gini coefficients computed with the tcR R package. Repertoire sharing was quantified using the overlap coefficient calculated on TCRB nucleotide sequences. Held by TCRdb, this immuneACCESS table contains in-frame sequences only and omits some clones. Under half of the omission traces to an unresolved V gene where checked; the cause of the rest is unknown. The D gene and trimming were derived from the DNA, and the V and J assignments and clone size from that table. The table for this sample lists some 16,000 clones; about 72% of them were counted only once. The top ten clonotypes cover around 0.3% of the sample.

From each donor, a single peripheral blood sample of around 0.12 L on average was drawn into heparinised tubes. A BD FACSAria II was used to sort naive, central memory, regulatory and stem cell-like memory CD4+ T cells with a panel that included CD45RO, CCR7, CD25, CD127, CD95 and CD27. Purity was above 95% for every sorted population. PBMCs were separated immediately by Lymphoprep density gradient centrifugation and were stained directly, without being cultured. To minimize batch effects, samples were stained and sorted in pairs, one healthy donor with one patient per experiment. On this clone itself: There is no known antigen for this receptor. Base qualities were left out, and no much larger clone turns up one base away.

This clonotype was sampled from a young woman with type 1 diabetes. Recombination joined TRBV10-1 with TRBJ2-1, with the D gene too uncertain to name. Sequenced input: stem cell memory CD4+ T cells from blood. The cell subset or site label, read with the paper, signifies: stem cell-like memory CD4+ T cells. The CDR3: CASSAASSVGEQFF. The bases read TGCGCCAGCAGTGCCGCTAGTAGTGTCGGTGAGCAGTTCTTC.